This T cell receptor (beta chain) was recorded in a study of T cells in Graves' hyperthyroidism and ophthalmopathy (dated by TCRdb to between 2018 and 2020). Regarding the research as a whole: Peripheral blood samples were taken at initial diagnosis, before any treatment was given. To identify TCR V-J signatures that set the groups apart, the researchers used a discovery cohort of 100 patients, made up of roughly 45 with Graves' ophthalmopathy and about 55 with stable Graves' hyperthyroidism. Whether ophthalmopathy could be predicted prospectively was tested in an independent validation cohort made up of under 20 hyperthyroidism patients plus 17 patients who later progressed to ophthalmopathy. The roughly 94 discovery patients were randomly divided into training and test sets at a 7:3 ratio. The study also compared thyroid tissue and blood T-cell repertoires from five or six Graves' hyperthyroidism patients. After sampling, hyperthyroidism patients received methimazole starting at 30 mg daily, and ophthalmopathy patients received high-dose intravenous methylprednisolone. The paper reports TCR Vbeta CDR3 sequencing of some 140 peripheral blood samples: over 40 ophthalmopathy, about 75 hyperthyroidism and about 17 progressor patients.

Hyperthyroidism patients were aged 18 to 65 years and newly diagnosed, with disease duration of less than 2 months. Any patient with an uncontrolled infection, another autoimmune disease, pregnancy or lactation was excluded. Diagnoses were established on the basis of clinical symptoms, serum thyroxine and TRAb, thyroid ultrasound, and orbital computed tomography. For progressor patients, blood was drawn at the first diagnosis of hyperthyroidism, before any ophthalmopathy symptoms had appeared. PBMCs were isolated from 7.5 to 10 ml of fresh peripheral blood by Ficoll-Paque density gradient centrifugation. Patients classed as progressors first received a Graves' hyperthyroidism diagnosis and then went on to develop ophthalmopathy during follow-up. Total RNA was extracted with Trizol reagent, and quality was checked on an Agilent 2100 Bioanalyzer. Findings and caveats that apply to the study as a whole: In cross-validation, a model built on a 13 V-J signature told ophthalmopathy apart from stable hyperthyroidism with under 90% sensitivity and approximately 81% specificity, and in testing the same model reached 80%/75%. No statistical method was used to fix the sample size in advance, and group allocation was not hidden from the investigators. In validation, the model predicted progression to ophthalmopathy a median of around six months before onset, with about 70% sensitivity and 72.22% specificity. Most expanded thyroid clonotypes (frequency above 0.001) were also detected in blood, suggesting blood repertoires may reflect thyroid immune responses.

This clonotype came up many times. Its antigen is unknown. No much larger clonotype is one base removed from it; base qualities were not supplied. The TCR beta CDR3 regions were amplified from the RNA transcripts. The TCR CDR3 was subjected to a first round of RT-PCR using the HTBI primer set and the Qiagen OneStep RT-PCR kit. Libraries were constructed in a second round of multiplex PCR, after which size selection and purification were carried out. Paired-end sequencing of the libraries was performed with 100 bp reads on an Illumina HiSeq2000. As for the original processing: SOAPnuke was used to process the raw data, with reads discarded if the reads contained adapters or uncalled bases, had a mean Phred below 15, or lacked an exact constant-primer or identifier match. COPE v1.2.5 was used to merge the high-quality paired reads, and each unique nucleotide sequence was defined as a clonotype. MiTCR v1.1 was used to align the clonotypes against IMGT TRBV, TRBD and TRBJ reference segments. The analysis was restricted to V-J combinations with a frequency above 0.0001, which together covered 99.2% of the repertoires. The TCS score was defined as F50 (clonal expansion) divided by E x V (chaos), with BLOSUM62-based TCRdist calculated between CDR3 peptides within each V-J. Welch's t-statistics and random forest reduced around 550 V-J features to about 13, which were used in a naive Bayes classifier (R e1071). The public reads were reprocessed in TCRdb via fastp at Q25 and MiXCR, keeping in-frame beta chains. CDR3 protein sequences are deduplicated, and each keeps its most common genes and DNA. TCRdb's processing, not the authors', yielded these V and J calls. The sample table contains hundreds of thousands of distinct CDR3 sequences; only one count was recorded for over 11% of them. Clones ranked in the top ten supply more than 5% of the sample.

Via the germline V gene, CDR1 is SGHRS and CDR2 YFSETQ. From the cysteine up to the phenylalanine, the CDR3 has a length of 15 residues. The entry retains the CDR3 DNA only, 45 bases that are in frame from base 1. Trimming costs V 0 bases and J 9 bases, and their ends lie 16 bases apart. The sample was blood. The source is a woman aged 25 to 39 with Graves' hyperthyroidism that later progressed to Graves' ophthalmopathy. The V and J segments used are TRBV5-1 and TRBJ1-3, with no confidently assigned D gene. The DNA sequence follows: TGCGCCAGCAGCTTGGTGGAGGGAGAGAGTGGCACCATATATTTT. The translation is CASSLVEGESGTIYF. Extended through the reference TRBV5-1 and TRBJ1-3 proteins, this CDR3 yields the full variable domain: KAGVTQTPRYLIKTRGQQVTLSCSPISGHRSVSWYQQTPGQGLQFLFEYFSETQRNKGNFPGRFSGRQFSNSRSEMNVSTLELGDSALYLCASSLVEGESGTIYFGEGSWLTVV.